This T cell receptor (beta chain) was recorded in a study of CD4 T cells in relation to SARS-CoV-2 and coronaviruses. Overall study context: TCR beta CDR3s were sequenced after 10-day antigen culture of PBMCs.

Per the germline V gene, CDR1 is LGHDT and CDR2 is YNNKEL (reference sequence). V shed 4 bases and J shed 5 bases, with 8 bases lying between them. The CDR3 has 12 residues. Concerning this clone itself: Its antigen is unknown.

Survey-level TCR-beta sequencing used DNA from CEF-cultured naive and memory CD4+ T cells. Here immunoSEQ multiplex PCR was the method, and the copy in TCRdb shows in-frame clones only, minus some. The data contain just over 35,000 clones, about four fifths of them singletons. Findings of the study overall: Monoreactive clones expanded significantly more to SARS-CoV-2 than crossreactive clones did.

This receptor was obtained from an adult with COVID-19. Sequenced sample: naive CD4+ T cells from PBMCs, cultured in vitro. Subset of the sample: naive CD4+ T cells isolated by negative enrichment. This chain uses TRBV3-1 (or the pseudogene TRBV3-2) with TRBJ2-5, with D unresolved. Here the CDR3 DNA reads TGTGCCAGCAGCCCCTATGGGGAGACCCAGTACTTC. Translation: CASSPYGETQYF.